This is a list of T cell receptor beta chains from one sample in a study of blood T cells in healthy people across ages. MiXCR, run by TCRdb on the 5' RACE reads, gives a single entry per CDR3 protein. The table has about 570,000 distinct CDR3 sequences, approximately 27% seen once. Specimen: blood. Receptors were obtained from a woman in her 70s in good health. Both conserved end residues are part of each CDR3. The order of the fields is clone size, J gene, V gene, D gene, CDR3 protein, CDR3 DNA. D genes are given only for firm matches. Clone size appears in some rows only: once, few, many, or a class for an expanded clone.

size: few; J: TRBJ2-4; V: TRBV5-6; D: NA; CDR3: CASSQQRILAKNIQYF; DNA: TGTGCCAGCAGCCAGCAGCGCATACTAGCCAAAAACATTCAGTACTTC
size: NA; J: TRBJ2-2; V: TRBV12-3/TRBV12-4; D: NA; CDR3: CASSSNRDTGELFF; DNA: TGTGCCAGCAGTTCGAACAGGGACACCGGGGAGCTGTTTTTT
size: NA; J: TRBJ2-5; V: TRBV9; D: TRBD1; CDR3: CASSGRTGTGETQYF; DNA: TGTGCCAGCAGCGGACGGACAGGTACGGGGGAGACCCAGTACTTC
size: many; J: TRBJ2-2; V: TRBV5-1; D: TRBD1; CDR3: CASSLATTGGSTGELFF; DNA: TGCGCCAGCAGCTTGGCCACGACAGGGGGGTCCACCGGGGAGCTGTTTTTT
size: many; J: TRBJ1-1; V: TRBV12-3/TRBV12-4; D: NA; CDR3: CASSLRGGASTEAFF; DNA: TGTGCCAGCAGTCTTAGGGGGGGCGCGAGCACTGAAGCTTTCTTT
size: NA; J: TRBJ1-1; V: TRBV5-1; D: NA; CDR3: CASSSGSGDTEAFF; DNA: TGCGCCAGCAGCTCTGGATCCGGGGACACTGAAGCTTTCTTT
size: NA; J: TRBJ2-4; V: TRBV29-1; D: NA; CDR3: CSVTLAAKNIQYF; DNA: TGCAGCGTTACCCTGGCGGCCAAAAACATTCAGTACTTC
size: many; J: TRBJ2-1; V: TRBV2; D: NA; CDR3: CASRGYNEQFF; DNA: TGTGCCAGTCGAGGCTACAATGAGCAGTTCTTC
size: NA; J: TRBJ1-2; V: TRBV6-2/TRBV6-3; D: NA; CDR3: CASRPGNRPFYGYTF; DNA: TGTGCCAGCAGGCCAGGGAACCGCCCGTTTTATGGCTACACCTTC
size: many; J: TRBJ1-1; V: TRBV6-6; D: NA; CDR3: CASILTGSNTEAFF; DNA: TGTGCCAGCATTCTTACCGGGTCGAACACTGAAGCTTTCTTT
size: few; J: TRBJ2-3; V: TRBV6-2/TRBV6-3; D: NA; CDR3: CASIEGGTITQYF; DNA: TGTGCCAGCATAGAGGGCGGTACAATAACGCAGTATTTT
size: few; J: TRBJ2-2; V: TRBV12-5; D: NA; CDR3: CASGLVGALFF; DNA: TGTGCTAGTGGTTTGGTCGGAGCGCTGTTTTTT
size: few; J: TRBJ2-3; V: TRBV29-1; D: TRBD2; CDR3: CSVPETSGVLHF; DNA: TGCAGCGTTCCGGAAACTAGCGGGGTTTTGCATTTT
size: few; J: TRBJ2-2; V: TRBV12-3/TRBV12-4; D: TRBD2; CDR3: CASSAILAGDSAGELFF; DNA: TGTGCCAGCAGTGCTATACTAGCGGGGGATTCGGCCGGGGAGCTGTTTTTT
size: few; J: TRBJ2-5; V: TRBV20-1; D: TRBD1; CDR3: CSARTGGEWETQYF; DNA: TGCAGTGCTCGAACAGGGGGCGAGTGGGAGACCCAGTACTTC
size: NA; J: TRBJ2-1; V: TRBV7-2; D: NA; CDR3: CASSQTGFGENEQFF; DNA: TGTGCCAGCAGCCAAACAGGGTTCGGGGAGAATGAGCAGTTCTTC
size: NA; J: TRBJ2-2; V: TRBV15; D: NA; CDR3: CATSRGDTGELFF; DNA: TGTGCCACCAGCAGAGGGGATACCGGGGAGCTGTTTTTT
size: NA; J: TRBJ2-7; V: TRBV7-2; D: TRBD1; CDR3: CASSFFRTGNEQYF; DNA: TGTGCCAGCAGCTTCTTTAGGACAGGGAACGAGCAGTACTTC
size: few; J: TRBJ2-5; V: TRBV20-1; D: NA; CDR3: CSASFEETQYF; DNA: TGCAGTGCTAGTTTTGAGGAGACCCAGTACTTC
size: NA; J: TRBJ1-2; V: TRBV20-1; D: NA; CDR3: CSASSDGRNYGYTF; DNA: TGCAGTGCTTCTAGTGACGGGCGGAACTATGGCTACACCTTC
size: NA; J: TRBJ2-3; V: TRBV7-6; D: TRBD2; CDR3: CASSLLVPSGTSGGGTQYF; DNA: TGTGCCAGCAGCTTACTGGTGCCCTCTGGGACTAGCGGGGGCGGTACGCAGTATTTT
size: NA; J: TRBJ2-2; V: TRBV20-1; D: NA; CDR3: CSVQRGRDTGELFF; DNA: TGCAGTGTTCAGCGAGGGAGAGACACCGGGGAGCTGTTTTTT
size: NA; J: TRBJ1-4; V: TRBV12-3/TRBV12-4; D: NA; CDR3: CASSSQELRGEKLFF; DNA: TGTGCCAGCAGTTCTCAGGAGCTTCGAGGTGAGAAACTGTTTTTT
size: few; J: TRBJ2-7; V: TRBV9; D: TRBD2; CDR3: CASSVSAGESYEQYF; DNA: TGTGCCAGCAGCGTAAGCGCGGGGGAAAGTTACGAGCAGTACTTC
size: few; J: TRBJ1-6; V: TRBV9; D: NA; CDR3: CASSGTSSYNSPLHF; DNA: TGTGCCAGCAGCGGAACTAGCTCCTATAATTCACCCCTCCACTTT
size: few; J: TRBJ2-5; V: TRBV5-6; D: NA; CDR3: CASTPWGNLKETQYF; DNA: TGTGCCAGCACCCCCTGGGGCAACCTAAAGGAGACCCAGTACTTC
size: few; J: TRBJ1-4; V: TRBV25-1; D: NA; CDR3: CASSESPGGHEKLFF; DNA: TGTGCCAGCAGTGAATCGCCGGGGGGACATGAAAAACTGTTTTTT
size: NA; J: TRBJ2-3; V: TRBV20-1; D: NA; CDR3: CSARELSRASTDTQYF; DNA: TGCAGTGCTAGAGAGCTCTCCAGGGCAAGCACAGATACGCAGTATTTT
size: NA; J: TRBJ2-1; V: TRBV7-2; D: NA; CDR3: CASSTGVVYNEQFF; DNA: TGTGCCAGCAGCACCGGGGTCGTCTACAATGAGCAGTTCTTC
size: few; J: TRBJ2-7; V: TRBV7-9; D: NA; CDR3: CASSSITSYEQYF; DNA: TGTGCCAGCAGCTCCATAACTTCCTACGAGCAGTACTTC
size: few; J: TRBJ1-2; V: TRBV7-2; D: TRBD1; CDR3: CASSQRGDRSHYGYTF; DNA: TGTGCCAGCAGCCAGAGGGGGGACAGAAGTCATTATGGCTACACCTTC
size: NA; J: TRBJ2-1; V: TRBV14; D: NA; CDR3: CASSQIEGRPSSRFF; DNA: TGTGCCAGCAGCCAAATAGAGGGGCGGCCCTCATCCCGGTTCTTC
size: NA; J: TRBJ2-3; V: TRBV25-1; D: TRBD2; CDR3: CAGGTSRDTQYF; DNA: TGTGCCGGGGGGACTAGCCGAGACACGCAGTATTTT
size: NA; J: TRBJ2-5; V: TRBV20-1; D: TRBD2; CDR3: CSAEPLQRGAKETQYF; DNA: TGCAGTGCTGAGCCCCTCCAGCGGGGGGCGAAAGAGACCCAGTACTTC
size: few; J: TRBJ2-5; V: TRBV5-1; D: TRBD1; CDR3: CASSLPRDSQETQYF; DNA: TGCGCCAGCAGCCTCCCCCGGGACAGTCAAGAGACCCAGTACTTC
size: few; J: TRBJ2-4; V: TRBV12-3/TRBV12-4; D: NA; CDR3: CASRTRLTKDIQYF; DNA: TGTGCCAGCAGGACCCGACTCACTAAGGACATTCAGTACTTC
size: NA; J: TRBJ2-2; V: TRBV5-1; D: NA; CDR3: CASSLGSSTGELFF; DNA: TGCGCCAGCAGCTTGGGGAGTTCCACCGGGGAGCTGTTTTTT
size: once; J: TRBJ2-1; V: TRBV3-1; D: TRBD2; CDR3: CASSLFLPGGGAYSYNEQFF; DNA: TGTGCCAGCAGTCTCTTCCTTCCTGGCGGGGGGGCTTATAGCTACAATGAGCAGTTCTTC
size: NA; J: TRBJ2-1; V: TRBV24-1; D: NA; CDR3: CATSSGEVGYNEQFF; DNA: TGTGCCACCTCATCCGGGGAGGTGGGGTACAATGAGCAGTTCTTC
size: NA; J: TRBJ2-5; V: TRBV11-2; D: TRBD2; CDR3: CASSLGLARQYF; DNA: TGTGCCAGCAGCTTGGGACTAGCGCGGCAGTACTTC
size: few; J: TRBJ2-7; V: TRBV5-1; D: NA; CDR3: CASSLARGASGEQYF; DNA: TGCGCCAGCAGCTTAGCCAGGGGGGCCTCAGGCGAGCAGTACTTC
size: few; J: TRBJ2-7; V: TRBV7-9; D: TRBD1; CDR3: CASSQTTGVGSQPTF; DNA: TGTGCCAGCAGTCAAACGACAGGGGTGGGCTCCCAACCAACCTTC
size: NA; J: TRBJ1-2; V: TRBV20-1; D: NA; CDR3: CSAPGEGGYGYTF; DNA: TGCAGTGCTCCCGGGGAGGGCGGCTATGGCTACACCTTC
size: NA; J: TRBJ1-1; V: TRBV5-1; D: TRBD1; CDR3: CASSLLPGGAGDTEAFF; DNA: TGCGCCAGCAGCTTGTTACCAGGGGGCGCAGGGGACACTGAAGCTTTCTTT
size: few; J: TRBJ2-3; V: TRBV20-1; D: NA; CDR3: CSARDVSQNTQYF; DNA: TGCAGTGCTAGAGACGTCTCACAGAATACGCAGTATTTT
size: few; J: TRBJ2-7; V: TRBV12-3/TRBV12-4; D: TRBD2; CDR3: CASRKAGSSSYEQYF; DNA: TGTGCCAGCAGAAAAGCGGGGTCCTCTTCCTACGAGCAGTACTTC
size: NA; J: TRBJ2-5; V: TRBV6-5; D: NA; CDR3: CASSYSKGRGNQETQYF; DNA: TGTGCCAGCAGTTACTCGAAAGGTCGGGGCAACCAAGAGACCCAGTACTTC
size: NA; J: TRBJ1-1; V: TRBV6-5; D: NA; CDR3: CASSTFTEAFF; DNA: TGTGCCAGCAGTACTTTCACTGAAGCTTTCTTT
size: few; J: TRBJ2-7; V: TRBV7-2; D: TRBD2; CDR3: CASSLQRGGSYEQYF; DNA: TGTGCCAGCAGCTTACAGCGGGGGGGTTCCTACGAGCAGTACTTC
size: NA; J: TRBJ1-4; V: TRBV20-1; D: TRBD1; CDR3: CSAKQGATEKLFF; DNA: TGCAGTGCCAAACAGGGGGCTACAGAAAAACTGTTTTTT
size: few; J: TRBJ2-7; V: TRBV20-1; D: NA; CDR3: CSATLTGSYEQYF; DNA: TGCAGTGCTACTTTGACAGGTTCCTACGAGCAGTACTTC
size: few; J: TRBJ2-7; V: TRBV21-1; D: NA; CDR3: CASKGQEAYEQYF; DNA: TGCGCCAGCAAGGGTCAGGAGGCCTACGAGCAGTACTTC
size: few; J: TRBJ2-3; V: TRBV7-8; D: NA; CDR3: CASSPGYGTDTQYF; DNA: TGTGCCAGCAGCCCAGGGTATGGCACAGATACGCAGTATTTT
size: few; J: TRBJ1-2; V: TRBV12-3/TRBV12-4; D: NA; CDR3: CVSSCRGCYGYTF; DNA: TGTGTCAGCAGTTGTCGCGGCTGCTATGGCTACACCTTC
size: few; J: TRBJ2-7; V: TRBV5-1; D: NA; CDR3: CASSLQGTSYEQYF; DNA: TGCGCCAGCAGCTTACAGGGCACCTCCTACGAGCAGTACTTC
size: once; J: TRBJ2-5; V: TRBV29-1; D: NA; CDR3: CSVTTGGLRETQYF; DNA: TGCAGCGTGACAACTGGGGGCCTCCGTGAGACCCAGTACTTC
size: NA; J: TRBJ1-2; V: TRBV20-1; D: NA; CDR3: CSVPPEGWGGYTF; DNA: TGCAGTGTCCCCCCGGAGGGGTGGGGTGGCTACACCTTC